What follows is one TCR beta chain and its context. What it binds is not known. CDR1 and CDR2 from the germline V gene are SGHDT and YYEEEE. The CDR3 spans 14 residues. After removal of 4 bases from V and 4 bases from J, the junction contained 7 bases not matched to a gene. This specimen belongs to a study of beta chain features in type 1 diabetes. Reverse transcription of all isolated RNA meant that expressed TCRB transcripts were sequenced. Assay used: immunoSEQ multiplex PCR; TCRdb lists only in-frame clones, some missing. The sample holds 150,000 or so clones, approximately 9.8% seen once. Points from the study as a whole: Sequencing used cDNA, and cells with high TCR expression could therefore be over-represented. Whether TCRB rearrangement is influenced by HLA type went unresolved here.

Sequenced sample: central memory CD4+ T cells from blood. The origin of this receptor is a middle-aged woman in good health. The chain combines TRBV5-6 with TRBJ1-1, with TRBD1 matching over 7 bases. CDR3 sequence reads: CASSDTGVGTEAFF. The CDR3, as DNA: TGTGCCAGCAGCGATACAGGGGTCGGCACTGAAGCTTTCTTT.